The rows below give T cell receptor beta chains drawn from one sample of a study of CD8+ T cells in alopecia areata. This table comes from immunoSEQ multiplex PCR, and its TCRdb copy is limited to in-frame clones, with some not included. The table shows some 220,000 clones, with around 57% occurring only once. This material consisted of CD4+ T cells sorted from blood, taken at week 4, from a patient treated with tofacitinib. These TCRs come from a human donor with alopecia areata. Both conserved end residues are part of each CDR3. D genes are given only for firm matches. Expanded clones are given a class, and other clones once, few, many or no size at all.

j_gene | d_gene | abundance | v_gene | CDR3nt | CDR3aa
TRBJ1-2 | - | - | TRBV29-1 | TGCAGCGTGGACCGATACTACACCTTC | CSVDRYYTF
TRBJ1-2 | TRBD1 | few | TRBV30 | TGTGCCTGGAGTGACGGGACAGCGACGTACTATGGCTACACCTTC | CAWSDGTATYYGYTF
TRBJ1-2 | - | few | TRBV5-6 | TGTGCCAGCAGCGTACGGACAGCTCGCTACACCTTC | CASSVRTARYTF
TRBJ2-7 | - | many | TRBV28 | TGTGCCAGCAGCCAACCTGTCTACGAGCAGTACTTC | CASSQPVYEQYF
TRBJ2-7 | TRBD1 | few | TRBV7-2 | TGTGCCAGCAGCTTACGGACAGGGGGATACGAGCAGTACTTC | CASSLRTGGYEQYF
TRBJ2-4 | - | - | TRBV2 | TGTGCCAGCAGTGATACCTCGAGCAGGTTAATAGCCAAAAACATTCAGTACTTC | CASSDTSSRLIAKNIQYF
TRBJ1-2 | - | - | TRBV5-6 | TGTGCCAGCAGCTTCAGAATAGCTAACTATGGCTACACCTTC | CASSFRIANYGYTF
TRBJ1-1 | - | few | TRBV30 | TGTGCCTGGAGTGTCATACCGTTTGCTTTCTTT | CAWSVIPFAFF
TRBJ2-3 | - | - | TRBV7-9 | TGTGCCAGCAGCTTCCGTCGGGTGGGCCTAGATACGCAGTATTTT | CASSFRRVGLDTQYF
TRBJ2-6 | TRBD1 | - | TRBV29-1 | TGCAGCGTCCTTCCCGGACAGGGCCCCTCTGGGGCCAACGTCCTGACTTTC | CSVLPGQGPSGANVLTF
TRBJ1-2 | - | few | TRBV7-2 | TGTGCCAGCAGCTTACCGACCGGTGGCTACACCTTC | CASSLPTGGYTF